This is a list of T cell receptor beta chains from one sample in a study of T cell responses to AZD1222 COVID-19 vaccine. Profiling relied on immunoSEQ multiplex PCR, and the TCRdb table lists in-frame clones only, not all of them. The table has 150,000 or so clones, about 86% seen once. The sequencing here drew on peripheral blood, taken on day 0 of MenACWY control vaccination. These TCRs come from an adult in good health. CDR3s include the opening cysteine and the closing phenylalanine or tryptophan. The D gene is left open where the match is weak. Clone sizes are given selectively: once, few, many, or a class where the clone is expanded.

D gene: TRBD1; V gene: TRBV7-2; J gene: TRBJ1-2; clone size: .; CDR3 protein: CASSLGQLYGYTF; CDR3 DNA: TGTGCCAGCAGCTTGGGACAGCTCTATGGCTACACCTTC
D gene: .; V gene: TRBV7-9; J gene: TRBJ2-7; clone size: .; CDR3 protein: CATLLRDEQYF; CDR3 DNA: TGTGCCACCCTACTTCGGGACGAGCAGTACTTC
D gene: .; V gene: TRBV25-1; J gene: TRBJ2-1; clone size: .; CDR3 protein: CASSITYNEQFF; CDR3 DNA: TGTGCCAGCAGCATTACCTACAATGAGCAGTTCTTC
D gene: .; V gene: TRBV29-1; J gene: TRBJ2-3; clone size: .; CDR3 protein: CSAARLVSEDTQYF; CDR3 DNA: TGCAGCGCGGCTAGACTAGTTTCTGAAGATACGCAGTATTTT
D gene: .; V gene: TRBV11-2; J gene: TRBJ2-5; clone size: .; CDR3 protein: CASSKGIVQGPETQYF; CDR3 DNA: TGTGCCAGCAGCAAAGGGATCGTTCAGGGACCAGAGACCCAGTACTTC
D gene: TRBD1; V gene: TRBV6-5; J gene: TRBJ1-1; clone size: .; CDR3 protein: CASDTGGRAEAFF; CDR3 DNA: TGTGCCAGTGATACAGGGGGCCGGGCTGAAGCTTTCTTT
D gene: .; V gene: TRBV2; J gene: TRBJ1-2; clone size: .; CDR3 protein: CASSGGGSTNYGYTF; CDR3 DNA: TGTGCCAGCAGTGGGGGAGGATCAACTAACTATGGCTACACCTTC
D gene: .; V gene: TRBV1; J gene: TRBJ2-4; clone size: once; CDR3 protein: CTSSQVRAARGAKNIQYF; CDR3 DNA: TGCACCAGCAGCCAAGTCCGGGCAGCCCGGGGAGCCAAAAACATTCAGTACTTC
D gene: TRBD2; V gene: TRBV19; J gene: TRBJ2-1; clone size: few; CDR3 protein: CASTTLGASGGPFREQFF; CDR3 DNA: TGTGCCAGTACCACCCTGGGGGCTAGCGGGGGGCCCTTTAGGGAGCAGTTCTTC
D gene: .; V gene: TRBV6-2/TRBV6-3; J gene: TRBJ1-5; clone size: .; CDR3 protein: CASSYHRGNQPQHF; CDR3 DNA: TGTGCCAGCAGTTACCATAGGGGGAATCAGCCCCAGCATTTT
D gene: TRBD2; V gene: TRBV5-4; J gene: TRBJ2-7; clone size: few; CDR3 protein: CASRLAGTYEQYF; CDR3 DNA: TGTGCCAGCAGGCTAGCGGGAACCTACGAGCAGTACTTC
D gene: TRBD2; V gene: TRBV7-2; J gene: TRBJ2-3; clone size: .; CDR3 protein: CASAREAGGPGYTQYF; CDR3 DNA: TGTGCCAGCGCCCGGGAAGCGGGAGGGCCTGGATATACGCAGTATTTT
D gene: .; V gene: TRBV7-9; J gene: TRBJ1-2; clone size: .; CDR3 protein: CASSQYVARGGSGYTF; CDR3 DNA: TGTGCCAGCAGCCAGTATGTGGCCAGGGGCGGTAGTGGCTACACCTTC
D gene: TRBD1; V gene: TRBV4-1; J gene: TRBJ2-5; clone size: .; CDR3 protein: CASSQERGRQTQYF; CDR3 DNA: TGCGCCAGCAGCCAAGAAAGGGGGCGGCAGACCCAGTACTTC
D gene: .; V gene: TRBV7-2; J gene: TRBJ1-3; clone size: .; CDR3 protein: CASSTGTSGNTIYF; CDR3 DNA: TGTGCCAGCAGTACAGGGACCTCTGGAAACACCATATATTTT
D gene: .; V gene: TRBV6-1; J gene: TRBJ1-2; clone size: .; CDR3 protein: CASSELNYGYTF; CDR3 DNA: TGTGCCAGCAGTGAACTGAACTATGGCTACACCTTC
D gene: .; V gene: TRBV2; J gene: TRBJ1-4; clone size: .; CDR3 protein: CASRDPATNEKLFF; CDR3 DNA: TGTGCCAGCAGGGACCCTGCAACTAATGAAAAACTGTTTTTT
D gene: .; V gene: TRBV5-4; J gene: TRBJ1-6; clone size: .; CDR3 protein: CASSSLGGGRNSPLHF; CDR3 DNA: TGTGCCAGCAGCTCTTTGGGGGGAGGCAGAAATTCACCCCTCCACTTT
D gene: .; V gene: TRBV12-3/TRBV12-4; J gene: TRBJ1-1; clone size: few; CDR3 protein: CASSHLWAEAFF; CDR3 DNA: TGTGCCAGCAGCCACCTTTGGGCTGAAGCTTTCTTT
D gene: TRBD2; V gene: TRBV3-1/TRBV3-2; J gene: TRBJ2-2; clone size: .; CDR3 protein: CASSPRSGLAGVTGELFF; CDR3 DNA: TGTGCCAGCAGCCCCAGGTCGGGGCTAGCGGGAGTTACCGGGGAGCTGTTTTTT
D gene: .; V gene: TRBV5-8; J gene: TRBJ2-3; clone size: few; CDR3 protein: CASSRSYTQYF; CDR3 DNA: TGTGCCAGCAGCCGTTCGTATACGCAGTATTTT
D gene: .; V gene: TRBV12-3/TRBV12-4; J gene: TRBJ2-1; clone size: .; CDR3 protein: CASSLGATNEQFF; CDR3 DNA: TGTGCCAGCAGCTTAGGGGCAACAAATGAGCAGTTCTTC
D gene: TRBD2; V gene: TRBV7-2; J gene: TRBJ2-3; clone size: .; CDR3 protein: CASSLGGVTDTQYF; CDR3 DNA: TGTGCCAGCAGCTTGGGGGGGGTCACAGATACGCAGTATTTT
D gene: .; V gene: TRBV16; J gene: TRBJ1-6; clone size: .; CDR3 protein: CASSRDTGNNSPLHF; CDR3 DNA: TGTGCCAGCAGCCGAGACACTGGGAATAATTCACCCCTCCACTTT
D gene: .; V gene: TRBV6-5; J gene: TRBJ1-2; clone size: .; CDR3 protein: CASSYSSGRAPQF; CDR3 DNA: TGTGCCAGCAGTTACTCGAGCGGCAGGGCACCTCAGTTC
D gene: TRBD1; V gene: TRBV18; J gene: TRBJ2-2; clone size: .; CDR3 protein: CASSPRQGVDTGELFF; CDR3 DNA: TGTGCCAGCTCACCAAGACAGGGGGTTGACACCGGGGAGCTGTTTTTT
D gene: .; V gene: TRBV29-1; J gene: TRBJ1-3; clone size: .; CDR3 protein: CSVELWTDSGNTIYF; CDR3 DNA: TGCAGCGTTGAACTCTGGACAGACTCTGGAAACACCATATATTTT
D gene: .; V gene: TRBV24-1; J gene: TRBJ1-5; clone size: .; CDR3 protein: CATSVGRGNQPQHF; CDR3 DNA: TGTGCCACCAGTGTGGGGCGGGGCAATCAGCCCCAGCATTTT
D gene: .; V gene: TRBV11-3; J gene: TRBJ2-7; clone size: .; CDR3 protein: CASSTEGKAYEQYF; CDR3 DNA: TGTGCCAGCAGCACGGAGGGAAAGGCCTACGAGCAGTACTTC
D gene: .; V gene: TRBV3-1/TRBV3-2; J gene: TRBJ2-5; clone size: few; CDR3 protein: CASSPSGGGETQYF; CDR3 DNA: TGTGCCAGCAGCCCGAGCGGAGGGGGAGAGACCCAGTACTTC
D gene: .; V gene: TRBV7-9; J gene: TRBJ2-5; clone size: once; CDR3 protein: CASSSGTETQYF; CDR3 DNA: TGTGCCAGCAGCTCGGGTACGGAGACCCAGTACTTC
D gene: .; V gene: TRBV7-9; J gene: TRBJ2-5; clone size: .; CDR3 protein: CASSSTPRETQYF; CDR3 DNA: TGTGCCAGCAGCTCAACCCCTAGAGAGACCCAGTACTTC
D gene: .; V gene: TRBV9; J gene: TRBJ1-4; clone size: .; CDR3 protein: CASSVGPSTEKLFF; CDR3 DNA: TGTGCCAGCAGCGTGGGGCCTTCTACCGAAAAACTGTTTTTT
D gene: .; V gene: TRBV18; J gene: TRBJ2-5; clone size: once; CDR3 protein: CASSPWSSGGETQYF; CDR3 DNA: TGTGCCAGCTCCCCCTGGTCCTCCGGCGGGGAGACCCAGTACTTC
D gene: .; V gene: TRBV9; J gene: TRBJ1-1; clone size: .; CDR3 protein: CASSAGQNTEAFF; CDR3 DNA: TGTGCCAGCAGCGCCGGACAGAATACTGAAGCTTTCTTT
D gene: .; V gene: TRBV10-3; J gene: TRBJ1-6; clone size: .; CDR3 protein: CAVSGDYNSPLHF; CDR3 DNA: TGTGCCGTAAGCGGGGACTATAATTCACCCCTCCACTTT
D gene: .; V gene: TRBV6-6; J gene: TRBJ1-5; clone size: .; CDR3 protein: CASTTNGRDQPQHF; CDR3 DNA: TGTGCCAGCACTACGAACGGGCGAGATCAGCCCCAGCATTTT
D gene: .; V gene: TRBV7-9; J gene: TRBJ1-1; clone size: .; CDR3 protein: CASSLTNTEAFF; CDR3 DNA: TGTGCCAGCAGCTTAACAAACACTGAAGCTTTCTTT
D gene: TRBD1; V gene: TRBV6-5; J gene: TRBJ2-1; clone size: .; CDR3 protein: CASRDGQGQFDEQFF; CDR3 DNA: TGTGCCAGCAGGGATGGACAGGGGCAATTCGATGAGCAGTTCTTC
D gene: .; V gene: TRBV6-4; J gene: TRBJ2-2; clone size: .; CDR3 protein: CASSGSNGELFF; CDR3 DNA: TGTGCCAGCAGTGGTTCCAACGGGGAGCTGTTTTTT
D gene: .; V gene: TRBV19; J gene: TRBJ1-5; clone size: once; CDR3 protein: CASSPLSGQRQQPQHF; CDR3 DNA: TGTGCCAGTAGTCCCCTCAGCGGGCAACGTCAGCAACCCCAGCATTTT
D gene: .; V gene: TRBV5-1; J gene: TRBJ1-4; clone size: .; CDR3 protein: CASTAAGTAGEKLFF; CDR3 DNA: TGCGCCAGCACCGCTGCCGGAACGGCGGGGGAAAAACTGTTTTTT
D gene: .; V gene: TRBV19; J gene: TRBJ1-1; clone size: .; CDR3 protein: CASSPRGSAEAFF; CDR3 DNA: TGTGCCAGTAGCCCTCGGGGGAGCGCTGAAGCTTTCTTT
D gene: .; V gene: TRBV6-1; J gene: TRBJ1-1; clone size: .; CDR3 protein: CASSEQGGTEAFF; CDR3 DNA: TGTGCCAGCAGTGAACAGGGAGGTACTGAAGCTTTCTTT